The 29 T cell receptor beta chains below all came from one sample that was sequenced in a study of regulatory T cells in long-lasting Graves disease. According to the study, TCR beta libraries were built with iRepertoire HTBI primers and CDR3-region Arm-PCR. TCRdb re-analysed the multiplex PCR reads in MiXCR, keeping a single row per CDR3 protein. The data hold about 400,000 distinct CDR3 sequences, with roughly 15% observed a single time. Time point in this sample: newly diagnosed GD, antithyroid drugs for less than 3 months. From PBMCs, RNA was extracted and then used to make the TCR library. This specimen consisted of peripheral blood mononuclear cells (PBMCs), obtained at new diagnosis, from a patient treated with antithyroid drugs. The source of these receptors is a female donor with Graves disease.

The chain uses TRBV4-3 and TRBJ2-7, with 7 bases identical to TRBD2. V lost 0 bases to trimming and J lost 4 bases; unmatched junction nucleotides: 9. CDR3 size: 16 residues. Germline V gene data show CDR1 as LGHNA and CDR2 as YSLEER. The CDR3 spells CASSQDSGGSWYEQYF. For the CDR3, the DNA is TGCGCCAGCAGCCAAGATAGTGGCGGGAGCTGGTACGAGCAGTACTTC.

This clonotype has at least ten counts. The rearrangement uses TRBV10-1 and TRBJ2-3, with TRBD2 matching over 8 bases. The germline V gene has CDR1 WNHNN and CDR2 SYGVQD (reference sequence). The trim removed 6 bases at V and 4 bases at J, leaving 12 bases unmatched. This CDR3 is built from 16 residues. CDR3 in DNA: TGCGCCAGCAGGCCGACTAGCGAGAAGGTTTCAGATACGCAGTATTTT. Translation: CASRPTSEKVSDTQYF.

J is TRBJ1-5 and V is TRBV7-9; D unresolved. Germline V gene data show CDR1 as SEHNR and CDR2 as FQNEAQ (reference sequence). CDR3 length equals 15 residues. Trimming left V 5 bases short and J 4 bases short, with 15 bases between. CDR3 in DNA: TGTGCCAGCAGCCATCCTACAGAGGGAAATCAGCCCCAGCATTTT. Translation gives CASSHPTEGNQPQHF.

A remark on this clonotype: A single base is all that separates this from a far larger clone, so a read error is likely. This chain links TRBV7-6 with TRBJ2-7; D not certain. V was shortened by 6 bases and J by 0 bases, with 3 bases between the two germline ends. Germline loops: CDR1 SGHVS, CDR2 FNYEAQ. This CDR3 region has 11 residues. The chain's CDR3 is CASRPSYEQYF. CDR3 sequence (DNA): TGTGCCAGCAGGCCCTCCTACGAGCAGTACTTC.

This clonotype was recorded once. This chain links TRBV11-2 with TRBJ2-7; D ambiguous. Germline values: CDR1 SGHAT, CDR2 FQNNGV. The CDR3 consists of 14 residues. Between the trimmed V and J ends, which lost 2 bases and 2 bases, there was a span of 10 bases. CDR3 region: CASSLMGGPYEQYF. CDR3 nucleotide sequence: TGTGCCAGCAGCTTAATGGGCGGCCCCTACGAGCAGTACTTC.

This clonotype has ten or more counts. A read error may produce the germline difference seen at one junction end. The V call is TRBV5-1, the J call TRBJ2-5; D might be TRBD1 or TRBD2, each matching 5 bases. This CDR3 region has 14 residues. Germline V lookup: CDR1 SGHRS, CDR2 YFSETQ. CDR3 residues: CASSLAGSQETQYF. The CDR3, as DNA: TGTGCCAGCAGTTTAGCAGGGAGCCAAGAGACCCAGTACTTC. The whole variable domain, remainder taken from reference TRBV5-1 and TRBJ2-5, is KAGVTQTPRYLIKTRGQQVTLSCSPISGHRSVSWYQQTPGQGLQFLFEYFSETQRNKGNFPGRFSGRQFSNSRSEMNVSTLELGDSALYLCASSLAGSQETQYFGPGTRLLVL.

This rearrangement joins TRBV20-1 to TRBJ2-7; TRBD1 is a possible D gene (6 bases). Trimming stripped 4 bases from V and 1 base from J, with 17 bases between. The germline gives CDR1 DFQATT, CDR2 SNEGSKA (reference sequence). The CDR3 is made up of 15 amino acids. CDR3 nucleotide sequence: TGCAGTGCTACCGATGCCGGGACATCTTCCTACGAGCAGTACTTC. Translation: CSATDAGTSSYEQYF.

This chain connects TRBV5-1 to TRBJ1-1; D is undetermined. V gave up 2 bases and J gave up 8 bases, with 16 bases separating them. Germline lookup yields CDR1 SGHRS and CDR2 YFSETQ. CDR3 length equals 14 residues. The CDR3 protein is CASSLRQATPEAFF. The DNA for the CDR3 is TGCGCCAGCAGCTTAAGGCAGGCAACTCCAGAAGCTTTCTTT.

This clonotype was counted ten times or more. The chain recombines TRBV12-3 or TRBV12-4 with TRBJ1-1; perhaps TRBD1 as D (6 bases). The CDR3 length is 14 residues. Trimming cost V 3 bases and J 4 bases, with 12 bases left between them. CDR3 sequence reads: CASSFRQGTTEAFF. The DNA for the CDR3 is TGTGCCAGCAGTTTCCGGCAGGGGACCACTGAAGCTTTCTTT.

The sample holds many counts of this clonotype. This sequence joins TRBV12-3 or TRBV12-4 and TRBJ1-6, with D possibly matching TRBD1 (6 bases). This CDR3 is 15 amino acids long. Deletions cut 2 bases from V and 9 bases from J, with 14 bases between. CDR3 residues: CASSLSQGLRSPLHF. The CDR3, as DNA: TGTGCCAGCAGTTTATCGCAGGGGCTGCGTTCACCCCTCCACTTT.

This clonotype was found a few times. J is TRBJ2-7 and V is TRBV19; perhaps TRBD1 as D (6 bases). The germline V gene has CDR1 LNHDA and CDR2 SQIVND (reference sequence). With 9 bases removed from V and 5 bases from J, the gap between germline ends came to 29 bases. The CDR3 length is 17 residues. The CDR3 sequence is CASLGPPQGIGPHEQYF. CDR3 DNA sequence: TGTGCCAGCCTTGGGCCACCACAGGGAATCGGTCCACACGAGCAGTACTTC.

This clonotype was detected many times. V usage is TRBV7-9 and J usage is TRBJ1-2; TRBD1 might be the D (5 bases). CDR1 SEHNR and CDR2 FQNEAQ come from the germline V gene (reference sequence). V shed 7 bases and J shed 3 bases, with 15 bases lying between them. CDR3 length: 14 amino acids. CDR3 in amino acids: CASNLGGSHYGYTF. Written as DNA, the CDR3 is TGTGCCAGCAACCTTGGGGGGTCACACTATGGCTACACCTTC.

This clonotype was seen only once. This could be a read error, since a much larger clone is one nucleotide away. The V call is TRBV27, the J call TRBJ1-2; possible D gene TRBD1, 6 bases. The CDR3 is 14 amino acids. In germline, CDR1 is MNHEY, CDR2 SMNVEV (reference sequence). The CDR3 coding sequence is TGTACCACCCTCGGAACAGGGCCAAACTATGGCTACACCTTC. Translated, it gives CTTLGTGPNYGYTF.

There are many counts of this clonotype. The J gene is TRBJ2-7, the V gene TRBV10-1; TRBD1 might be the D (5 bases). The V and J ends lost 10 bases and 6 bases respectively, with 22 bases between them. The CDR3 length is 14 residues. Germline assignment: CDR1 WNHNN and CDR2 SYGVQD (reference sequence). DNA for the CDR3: TGCGCCACCACGACTGGGGCTTCGACGGGCGAGCAGTACTTC. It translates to CATTTGASTGEQYF.

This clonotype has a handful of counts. CDR3 sequence: CASSPGQGRMNTEAFF. The CDR3 DNA sequence: TGTGCCAGCAGCCCAGGACAGGGAAGGATGAACACTGAAGCTTTCTTT. The V call is TRBV11-2, the J call TRBJ1-1, with 8 bases that match TRBD1. V dropped 5 bases and J dropped 0; count of bases not matched to a gene: 8. CDR1 is SGHAT and CDR2 is FQNNGV in the germline V gene. The CDR3 contains 16 residues.

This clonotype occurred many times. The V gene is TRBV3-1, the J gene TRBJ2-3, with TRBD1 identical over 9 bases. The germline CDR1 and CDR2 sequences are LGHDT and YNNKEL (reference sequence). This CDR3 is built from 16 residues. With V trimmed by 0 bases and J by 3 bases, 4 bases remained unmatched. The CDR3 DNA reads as TGTGCCAGCAGCCAAGAGTTGGGACAGGGAACAGATACGCAGTATTTT. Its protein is CASSQELGQGTDTQYF.

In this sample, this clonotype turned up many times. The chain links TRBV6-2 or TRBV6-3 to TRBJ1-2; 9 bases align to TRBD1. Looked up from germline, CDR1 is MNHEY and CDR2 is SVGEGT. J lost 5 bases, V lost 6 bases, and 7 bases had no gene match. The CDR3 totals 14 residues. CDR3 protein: CASSLTTGGYGYTF. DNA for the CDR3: TGTGCCAGCAGCCTCACGACAGGGGGATATGGCTACACCTTC.

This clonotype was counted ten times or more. CDR3 nucleotide sequence: TGCAGTGCTAGTAACGGGGATTCCAGGGTTCAGCCCCAGCATTTT. Its protein is CSASNGDSRVQPQHF. The chain has TRBV20-1 and TRBJ1-5, with D perhaps matching TRBD1 (5 bases). Per the germline V gene, CDR1 is DFQATT and CDR2 is SNEGSKA (reference sequence). Trimming removed 3 bases from V and 6 bases from J, with 18 bases in between. The CDR3 length is 15 residues.

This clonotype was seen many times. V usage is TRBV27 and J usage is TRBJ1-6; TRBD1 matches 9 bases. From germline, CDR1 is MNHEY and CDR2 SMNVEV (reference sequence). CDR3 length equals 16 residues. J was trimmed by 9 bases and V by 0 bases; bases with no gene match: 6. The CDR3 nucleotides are TGTGCCAGCAGTTTATCACAGGGGGCCAATCCTTCACCCCTCCACTTT. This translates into CASSLSQGANPSPLHF.

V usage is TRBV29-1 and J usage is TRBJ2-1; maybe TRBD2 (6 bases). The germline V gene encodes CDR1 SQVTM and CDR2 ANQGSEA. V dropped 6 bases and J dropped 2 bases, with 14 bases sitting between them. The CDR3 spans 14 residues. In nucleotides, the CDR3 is TGCAGCGTGGAGGGGACTGGAACCTACAATGAGCAGTTCTTC. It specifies CSVEGTGTYNEQFF.

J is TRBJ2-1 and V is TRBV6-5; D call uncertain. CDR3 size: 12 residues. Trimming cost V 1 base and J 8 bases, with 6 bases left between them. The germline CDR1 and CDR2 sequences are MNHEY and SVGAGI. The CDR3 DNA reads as TGTGCCAGCAGTTACTGGGAAGATGAGCAGTTCTTC. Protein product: CASSYWEDEQFF.

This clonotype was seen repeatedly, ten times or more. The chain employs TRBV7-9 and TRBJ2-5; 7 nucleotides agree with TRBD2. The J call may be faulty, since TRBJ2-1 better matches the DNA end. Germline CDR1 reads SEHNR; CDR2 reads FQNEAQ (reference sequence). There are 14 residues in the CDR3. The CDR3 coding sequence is TGTGCCAGCAGCTTTCCCGGGGGGTACAATGAGCAGTTCTTC. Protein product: CASSFPGGYNEQFF.

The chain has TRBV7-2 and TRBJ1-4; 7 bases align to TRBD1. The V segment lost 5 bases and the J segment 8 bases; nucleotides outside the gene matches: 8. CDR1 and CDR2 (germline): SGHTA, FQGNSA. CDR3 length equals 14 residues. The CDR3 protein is CASSPGGGEEKLFF. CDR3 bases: TGTGCCAGCAGCCCAGGGGGAGGAGAGGAAAAACTGTTTTTT.

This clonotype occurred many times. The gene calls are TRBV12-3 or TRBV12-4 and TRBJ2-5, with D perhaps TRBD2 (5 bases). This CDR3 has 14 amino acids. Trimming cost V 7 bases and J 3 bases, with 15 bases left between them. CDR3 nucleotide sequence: TGTGCCAGCACCCCCCGGGGAGCGGAAGAGACCCAGTACTTC. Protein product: CASTPRGAEETQYF.

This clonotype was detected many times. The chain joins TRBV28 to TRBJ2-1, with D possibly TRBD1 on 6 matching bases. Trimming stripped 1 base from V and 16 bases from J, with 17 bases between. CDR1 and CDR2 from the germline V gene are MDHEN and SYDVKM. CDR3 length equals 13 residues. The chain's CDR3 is CASSLLGYDRLFF. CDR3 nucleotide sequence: TGTGCCAGCAGTTTATTGGGGTACGACAGGTTATTCTTC.

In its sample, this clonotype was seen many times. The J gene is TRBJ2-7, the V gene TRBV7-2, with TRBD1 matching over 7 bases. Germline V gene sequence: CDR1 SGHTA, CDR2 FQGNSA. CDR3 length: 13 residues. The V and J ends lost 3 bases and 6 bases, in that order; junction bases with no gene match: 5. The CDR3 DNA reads TGTGCCAGCAGCTTTGAACAGGGGAGCGAGCAGTACTTC. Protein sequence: CASSFEQGSEQYF.

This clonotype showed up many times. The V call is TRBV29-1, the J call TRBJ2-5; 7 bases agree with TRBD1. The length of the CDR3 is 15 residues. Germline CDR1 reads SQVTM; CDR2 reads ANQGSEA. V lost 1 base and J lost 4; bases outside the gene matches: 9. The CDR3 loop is CSVEGLGAGGETQYF. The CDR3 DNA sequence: TGCAGCGTTGAAGGGCTCGGGGCAGGGGGAGAGACCCAGTACTTC.

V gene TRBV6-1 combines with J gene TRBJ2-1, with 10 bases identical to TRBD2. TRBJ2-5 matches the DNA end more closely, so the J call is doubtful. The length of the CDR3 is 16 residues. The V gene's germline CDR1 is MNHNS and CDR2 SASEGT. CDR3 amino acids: CASTRGGSGGNGAQYF. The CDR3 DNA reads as TGTGCCAGCACTCGCGGTGGTAGCGGGGGGAATGGGGCCCAGTACTTC.

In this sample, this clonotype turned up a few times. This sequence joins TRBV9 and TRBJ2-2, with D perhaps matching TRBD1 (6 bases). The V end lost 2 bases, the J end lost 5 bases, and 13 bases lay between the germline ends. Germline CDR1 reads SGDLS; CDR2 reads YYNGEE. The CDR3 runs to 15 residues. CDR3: CASSVLPGQTGELFF. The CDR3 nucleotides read TGTGCCAGCAGCGTTTTGCCGGGACAAACCGGGGAGCTGTTTTTT.